The 19 T cell receptor beta chains given below trace back to one sample, sequenced in a study of beta chain features in type 1 diabetes. The isolated RNA, all of it, was reverse transcribed, so expressed TCRB transcripts were what got sequenced. The data were produced by immunoSEQ multiplex PCR, yet TCRdb's version contains in-frame clones alone and is incomplete. This table has just over 450,000 clones, about 32% appearing once. Sequencing was performed on naive CD4+ T cells from blood. Receptors were obtained from a young man in good health.

This clone was counted a few times. Here the CDR3 DNA reads TGTGCCAGCAGCCAGCAGTACTCTGGGGCCAACGTCCTGACTTTC. The encoded protein is CASSQQYSGANVLTF. The genes are TRBV14 and TRBJ2-6; D call uncertain. Trimming stripped 3 bases from V and 0 bases from J, with 6 bases between. Germline V gene sequence: CDR1 SGHDN, CDR2 FVKESK. The CDR3 is 15 residues long. The full variable domain, its missing parts supplied by reference TRBV14 and TRBJ2-6, is EAGVTQFPSHSVIEKGQTVTLRCDPISGHDNLYWYRRVMGKEIKFLLHFVKESKQDESGMPNNRFLAERTGGTYSTLKVQPAELEDSGVYFCASSQQYSGANVLTFGAGSRLTVL.

The J gene is TRBJ2-3, the V gene TRBV29-1; either TRBD1 or TRBD2 may fit D (5 bases each). This CDR3 has 12 residues. V dropped 4 bases and J dropped 1 base, with 6 bases sitting between them. Germline CDR1 SQVTM, CDR2 ANQGSEA. This CDR3 reads CSVGDGTDTQYF. The DNA of the CDR3 is TGCAGCGTTGGGGACGGCACAGATACGCAGTATTTT.

As for this clone: Other DNA sequences in this specimen translate into the identical CDR3. J is TRBJ2-7 and V is TRBV15; tentatively, D is TRBD1 or TRBD2 (5 bases each). V gave up 5 bases and J gave up 2 bases, with 13 bases separating them. Germline CDR1 and CDR2: LNHNV and YYDKDF (reference sequence). This CDR3 spans 14 amino acids. In DNA, the CDR3 is TGTGCCACCAGCCGGGACCTAGGTCCCTACGAGCAGTACTTC. It is translated as CATSRDLGPYEQYF.

This clone came up a few times. The chain couples TRBV29-1 to TRBJ2-1; D uncertain. Trimming removed 5 bases at V and 5 bases at J, with 4 bases between. The germline gives CDR1 SQVTM, CDR2 ANQGSEA. CDR3 length: 10 residues. CDR3 sequence reads: CSVRHNEQFF. The CDR3 nucleotides are TGCAGCGTTCGCCACAATGAGCAGTTCTTC.

This chain connects TRBV29-1 to TRBJ2-7, with 7 bases fitting TRBD1. This CDR3 contains 14 residues. Per the germline V gene, CDR1 is SQVTM and CDR2 is ANQGSEA. Trimming took 5 bases from V and 0 from J; bases not matched to a gene: 7. Written as DNA, the CDR3 is TGCAGCGTTAGGCGACAGGGTATCTCCTACGAGCAGTACTTC. Protein: CSVRRQGISYEQYF.

The chain links TRBV7-2 to TRBJ2-1, with D perhaps given as TRBD1 or TRBD2 (5 bases each). CDR1 is SGHTA, CDR2 FQGNSA, per germline. The CDR3 runs 15 residues. The V gene lost 2 bases and the J gene lost 2 bases, with 10 bases spanning the gap. The CDR3 DNA reads as TGTGCCAGCAGCTTAACGGGGCCTGCCTACAATGAGCAGTTCTTC. It is translated as CASSLTGPAYNEQFF.

The V gene is TRBV5-1, the J gene TRBJ2-1; 7 bases are shared with TRBD2. This CDR3 is built from 16 residues. Trimming at V came to 2 bases and at J to 3 bases, leaving 8 bases not matched to a gene. CDR1 is SGHRS and CDR2 is YFSETQ in the germline V gene. CDR3 DNA: TGCGCCAGCAGCTTTGGGCCTAGCGGAATCTACAATGAGCAGTTCTTC. Translated, it gives CASSFGPSGIYNEQFF. Full variable domain (missing parts from reference TRBV5-1 and TRBJ2-1): KAGVTQTPRYLIKTRGQQVTLSCSPISGHRSVSWYQQTPGQGLQFLFEYFSETQRNKGNFPGRFSGRQFSNSRSEMNVSTLELGDSALYLCASSFGPSGIYNEQFFGPGTRLTVL.

To note about this clone: This may come from a read error, since a much larger clone is one base off. Other DNA sequences in this sample translate to the same CDR3. This sequence joins TRBV7-2 and TRBJ2-5; D uncertain. The CDR3 has 11 amino acids. The germline V and J ends were trimmed by 3 bases and 5 bases, with 4 bases remaining between them. CDR1 is SGHTA and CDR2 is FQGNSA in the germline V gene. CDR3 nucleotide sequence: TGTGCCAGCAGCTTCGGGGAGACCCAGTACTTC. Translated, it gives CASSFGETQYF.

V usage is TRBV28 and J usage is TRBJ1-1; 9 bases align to TRBD1. The CDR3 is made up of 14 amino acids. Germline V gives CDR1 MDHEN, CDR2 SYDVKM. With 6 bases clipped from V and 7 bases from J, the junction kept 9 bases outside the gene matches. The CDR3 is CASSSGQGSREAFF. The CDR3 coding sequence is TGTGCCAGCAGCTCGGGACAGGGCTCCCGTGAAGCTTTCTTT.

The chain recombines TRBV4-1 with TRBJ2-7, with a possible D match to TRBD2 (5 bases). The V end was cut by 4 bases, the J end by 2 bases, with 27 bases between. The V gene's germline CDR1 is MGHRA and CDR2 YSYEKL. The length of the CDR3 is 19 residues. CDR3: CASSPRRRGQQSIAYEQYF. DNA for the CDR3: TGCGCCAGCAGCCCGCGACGTCGCGGGCAGCAATCGATAGCCTACGAGCAGTACTTC.

The V and J genes are TRBV27 and TRBJ2-5; 12 positions match TRBD2. V lost 2 bases and J lost 4; bases outside the gene matches: 11. The germline CDR1 and CDR2 sequences are MNHEY and SMNVEV (reference sequence). The CDR3 sequence is 18 residues long. Here the CDR3 DNA reads TGTGCCAGCAGTTTACGGCTAGCGGGAGGGCCGAGTAGAGAGACCCAGTACTTC. As protein: CASSLRLAGGPSRETQYF.

The chain uses TRBV5-4 and TRBJ2-5, with 9 bases matching TRBD1. With 5 bases clipped from V and 5 bases from J, the junction kept 7 bases outside the gene matches. Germline CDR1 reads SGHNT; CDR2 reads YYREEE (reference sequence). The CDR3 spans 14 residues. The CDR3: CASRPDRGSETQYF. The CDR3, as DNA: TGTGCCAGCAGACCGGACAGGGGAAGCGAGACCCAGTACTTC. The whole variable domain, filled in from reference TRBV5-4 and TRBJ2-5, reads ETGVTQSPTHLIKTRGQQVTLRCSSQSGHNTVSWYQQALGQGPQFIFQYYREEENGRGNFPPRFSGLQFPNYSSELNVNALELDDSALYLCASRPDRGSETQYFGPGTRLLVL.

The CDR3 spells CASSRQGGSAQHF. The CDR3 nucleotides are TGTGCCAGCAGTCGACAGGGGGGTTCGGCCCAGCATTTT. The genes are TRBV2 and TRBJ1-5, with 9 bases identical to TRBD1. Per the germline V gene, CDR1 is SNHLY and CDR2 is FYNNEI. J lost 11 bases, V lost 5 bases, and 7 bases had no gene match. The CDR3 runs to 13 residues.

The chain couples TRBV18 to TRBJ2-7, with a weak D call TRBD1 (6 bases). This CDR3 has 13 amino acids. V dropped 0 bases and J dropped 4 bases, with 7 bases sitting between them. The germline CDR1 and CDR2 sequences are KGHSH and LQKENI. The CDR3 DNA reads as TGTGCCAGCTCACCACCGACAGGATACGAGCAGTACTTC. It codes for CASSPPTGYEQYF.

The chain combines TRBV25-1 with TRBJ1-1; 10 bases line up with TRBD1. Looked up from germline, CDR1 is MGHDK and CDR2 is SYGVNS. V trimming: 6 bases; J trimming: 1 base; junction bases outside the gene matches: 2. This CDR3 has 14 residues. CDR3 loop: CASRGTGANTEAFF. DNA of the CDR3: TGTGCCAGCAGAGGGACAGGGGCGAACACTGAAGCTTTCTTT.

This clone was counted only a few times. The chain is built from TRBV28 and TRBJ2-5, with D hard to call. V gave up 2 bases and J gave up 0 bases, with 4 bases separating them. The germline CDR1 and CDR2 sequences are MDHEN and SYDVKM. This CDR3 is built from 13 residues. The CDR3 nucleotides are TGTGCCAGCAGTTTAATACACCAAGAGACCCAGTACTTC. It encodes CASSLIHQETQYF.

This clone has more than one count but fewer than ten. The genes are TRBV5-1 and TRBJ1-1; D gene ambiguous. V was trimmed by 5 bases and J by 4 bases, leaving 15 bases between them. This CDR3 is 14 amino acids long. Germline CDR1 SGHRS, CDR2 YFSETQ. CDR3 in amino acids: CASSNAGDRTEAFF. The CDR3 DNA follows: TGCGCCAGCAGTAATGCTGGGGATCGCACTGAAGCTTTCTTT.

DNA of the CDR3: TGCAGCTTCGACGGCGGCACAGATACGCAGTATTTT. Translation: CSFDGGTDTQYF. The chain is built from TRBV29-1 and TRBJ2-3; D not resolved. The CDR3 has 12 residues. V lost 8 bases and J 1 base, leaving 10 bases between the germline ends. CDR1 and CDR2 from the germline V gene are SQVTM and ANQGSEA.

The V and J genes are TRBV7-2 and TRBJ2-7, with a weak D call TRBD2 (5 bases). This CDR3 has 15 residues. Germline V gives CDR1 SGHTA, CDR2 FQGNSA. The V end lost 3 bases, the J end lost 4 bases, and 16 bases lay between the germline ends. The CDR3 region has the DNA TGTGCCAGCAGCTTCTTGGGTACGGGAATTTACGAGCAGTACTTC. Translated, it gives CASSFLGTGIYEQYF.